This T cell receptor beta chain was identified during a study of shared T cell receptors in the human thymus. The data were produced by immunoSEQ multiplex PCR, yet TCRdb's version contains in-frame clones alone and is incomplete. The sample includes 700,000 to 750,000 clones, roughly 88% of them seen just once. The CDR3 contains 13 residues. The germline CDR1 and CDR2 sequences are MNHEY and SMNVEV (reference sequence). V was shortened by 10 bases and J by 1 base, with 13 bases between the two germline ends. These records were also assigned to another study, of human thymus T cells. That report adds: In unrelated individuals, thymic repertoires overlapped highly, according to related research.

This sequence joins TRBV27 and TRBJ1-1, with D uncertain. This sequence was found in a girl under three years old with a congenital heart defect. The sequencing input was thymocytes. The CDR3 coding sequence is TGTGCCACCTCAACACAGACGAACACTGAAGCTTTCTTT. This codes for CATSTQTNTEAFF.